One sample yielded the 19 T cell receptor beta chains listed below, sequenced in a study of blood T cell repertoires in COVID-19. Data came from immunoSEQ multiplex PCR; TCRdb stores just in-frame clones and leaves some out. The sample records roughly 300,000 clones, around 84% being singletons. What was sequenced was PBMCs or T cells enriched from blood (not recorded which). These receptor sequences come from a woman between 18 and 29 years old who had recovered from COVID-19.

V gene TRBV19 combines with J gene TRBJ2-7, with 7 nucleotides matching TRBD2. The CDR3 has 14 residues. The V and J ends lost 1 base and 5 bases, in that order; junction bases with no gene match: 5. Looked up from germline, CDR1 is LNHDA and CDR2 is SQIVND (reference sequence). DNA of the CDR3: TGTGCCAGTAGTATAGGGCGGGAGTTCAACGAGCAGTACTTC. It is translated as CASSIGREFNEQYF.

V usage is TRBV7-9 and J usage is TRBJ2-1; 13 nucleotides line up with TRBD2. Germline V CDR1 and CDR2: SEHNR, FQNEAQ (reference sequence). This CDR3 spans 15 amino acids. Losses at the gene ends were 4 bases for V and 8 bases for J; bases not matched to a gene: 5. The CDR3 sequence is CASSYRTSGSDEQFF. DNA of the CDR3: TGTGCCAGCAGCTACCGGACTAGCGGGAGCGATGAGCAGTTCTTC.

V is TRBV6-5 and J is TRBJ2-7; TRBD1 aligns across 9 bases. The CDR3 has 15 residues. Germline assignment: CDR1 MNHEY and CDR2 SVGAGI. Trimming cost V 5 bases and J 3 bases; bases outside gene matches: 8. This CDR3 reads CASSRPGQGFYEQYF. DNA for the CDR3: TGTGCCAGCAGTCGGCCGGGACAGGGATTCTACGAGCAGTACTTC.

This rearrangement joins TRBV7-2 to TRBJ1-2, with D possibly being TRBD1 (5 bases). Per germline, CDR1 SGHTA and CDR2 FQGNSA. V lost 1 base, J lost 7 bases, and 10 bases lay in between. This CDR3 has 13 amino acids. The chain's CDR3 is CASSLGQMGGYTF. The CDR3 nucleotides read TGTGCCAGCAGCTTAGGACAGATGGGTGGCTACACCTTC.

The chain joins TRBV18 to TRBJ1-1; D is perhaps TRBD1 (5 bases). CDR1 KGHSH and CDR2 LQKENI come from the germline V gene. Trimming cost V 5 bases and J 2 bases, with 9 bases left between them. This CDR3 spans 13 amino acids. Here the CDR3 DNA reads TGTGCCAGCTCAGCGACAGATAACACTGAAGCTTTCTTT. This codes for CASSATDNTEAFF.

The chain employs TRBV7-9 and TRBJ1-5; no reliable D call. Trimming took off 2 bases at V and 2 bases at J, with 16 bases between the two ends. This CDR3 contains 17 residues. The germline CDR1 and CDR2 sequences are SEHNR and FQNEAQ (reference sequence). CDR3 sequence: CASSLQPRGGGNQPQHF. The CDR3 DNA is TGTGCCAGCAGCTTACAACCTCGGGGTGGTGGCAATCAGCCCCAGCATTTT.

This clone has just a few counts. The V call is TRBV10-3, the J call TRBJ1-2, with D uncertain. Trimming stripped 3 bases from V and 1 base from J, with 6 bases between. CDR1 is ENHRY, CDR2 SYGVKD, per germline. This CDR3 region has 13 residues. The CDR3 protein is CAISEAVNYGYTF. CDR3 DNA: TGTGCCATCAGTGAAGCGGTTAACTATGGCTACACCTTC.

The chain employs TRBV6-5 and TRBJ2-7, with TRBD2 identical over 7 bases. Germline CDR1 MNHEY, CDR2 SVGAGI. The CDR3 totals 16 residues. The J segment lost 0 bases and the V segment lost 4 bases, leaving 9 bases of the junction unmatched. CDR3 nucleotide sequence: TGTGCCAGCAGTTTATCCAGCGGGGTAAGCTCCTACGAGCAGTACTTC. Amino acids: CASSLSSGVSSYEQYF.

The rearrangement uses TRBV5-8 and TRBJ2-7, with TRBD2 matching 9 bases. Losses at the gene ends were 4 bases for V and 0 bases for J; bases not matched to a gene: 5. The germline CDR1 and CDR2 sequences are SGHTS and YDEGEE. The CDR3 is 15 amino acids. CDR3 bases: TGTGCCAGCAGCCGACTAGCGGCGAGCTCCTACGAGCAGTACTTC. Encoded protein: CASSRLAASSYEQYF.

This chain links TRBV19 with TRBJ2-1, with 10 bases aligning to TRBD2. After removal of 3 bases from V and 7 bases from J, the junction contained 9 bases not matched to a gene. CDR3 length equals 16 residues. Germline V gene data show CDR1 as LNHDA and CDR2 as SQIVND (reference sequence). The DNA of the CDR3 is TGTGCCAGTAGTATTCCGCTAGCGGGAGAGAAGAATGAGCAGTTCTTC. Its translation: CASSIPLAGEKNEQFF.

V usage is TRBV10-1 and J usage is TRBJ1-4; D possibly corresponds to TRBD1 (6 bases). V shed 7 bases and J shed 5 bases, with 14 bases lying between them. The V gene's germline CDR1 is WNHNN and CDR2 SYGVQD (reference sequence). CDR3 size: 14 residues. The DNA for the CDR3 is TGCGCCAGCACCCCTATAGGGACAAATGAAAAACTGTTTTTT. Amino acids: CASTPIGTNEKLFF.

This CDR3 is CASTSAEEGRRYDEQFF. In nucleotides, the CDR3 is TGTGCCAGCACCTCGGCGGAGGAGGGGCGCAGATACGATGAGCAGTTCTTC. The genes are TRBV21-1 and TRBJ2-1; TRBD2, the table's D call, lacks a check against the DNA. TRBV21-1 is a pseudogene locus. The length of the CDR3 is 17 residues.

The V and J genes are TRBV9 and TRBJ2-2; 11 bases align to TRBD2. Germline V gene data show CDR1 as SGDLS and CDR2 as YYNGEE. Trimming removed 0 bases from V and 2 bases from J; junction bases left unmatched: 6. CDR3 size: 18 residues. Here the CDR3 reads CASSVALAGGPNTGELFF. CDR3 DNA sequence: TGTGCCAGCAGCGTAGCGTTAGCGGGGGGGCCCAACACCGGGGAGCTGTTTTTT.

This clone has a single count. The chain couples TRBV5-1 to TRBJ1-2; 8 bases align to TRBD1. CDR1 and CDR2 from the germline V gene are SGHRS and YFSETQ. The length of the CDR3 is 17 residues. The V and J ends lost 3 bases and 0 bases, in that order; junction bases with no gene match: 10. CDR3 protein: CASSSYRGRLSNYGYTF. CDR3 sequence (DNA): TGCGCCAGCAGCTCTTACAGGGGGAGGTTGTCTAACTATGGCTACACCTTC.

CDR3 sequence: CASSLDLGGEFF. CDR3 coding DNA: TGTGCCAGCAGCTTAGATCTAGGGGGGGAGTTCTTC. The chain combines TRBV11-2 with TRBJ2-1, with D perhaps matching TRBD2 (7 bases). The ends were cut back, 0 bases at V and 14 bases at J, with 11 bases in the middle. The length of the CDR3 is 12 residues. Per germline, CDR1 SGHAT and CDR2 FQNNGV.

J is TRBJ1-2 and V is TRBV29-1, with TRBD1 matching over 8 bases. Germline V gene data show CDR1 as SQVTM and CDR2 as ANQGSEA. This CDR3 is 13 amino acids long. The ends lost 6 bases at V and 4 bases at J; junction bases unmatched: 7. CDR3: CSVYRGASYGYTF. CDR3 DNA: TGCAGCGTCTACAGGGGGGCCAGCTATGGCTACACCTTC.

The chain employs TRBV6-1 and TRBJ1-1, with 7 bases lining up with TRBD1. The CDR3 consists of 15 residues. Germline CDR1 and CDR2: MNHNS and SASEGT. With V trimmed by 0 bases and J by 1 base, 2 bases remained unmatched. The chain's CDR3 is CASSEARGRNTEAFF. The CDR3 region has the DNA TGTGCCAGCAGTGAAGCGAGGGGGCGGAACACTGAAGCTTTCTTT.

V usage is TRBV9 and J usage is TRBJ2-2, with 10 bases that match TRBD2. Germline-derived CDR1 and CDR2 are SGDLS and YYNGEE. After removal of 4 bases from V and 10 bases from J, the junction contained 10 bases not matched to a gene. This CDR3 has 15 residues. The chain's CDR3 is CASSPRAGGAAELFF. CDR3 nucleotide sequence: TGTGCCAGCAGCCCAAGAGCGGGGGGGGCTGCGGAGCTGTTTTTT.

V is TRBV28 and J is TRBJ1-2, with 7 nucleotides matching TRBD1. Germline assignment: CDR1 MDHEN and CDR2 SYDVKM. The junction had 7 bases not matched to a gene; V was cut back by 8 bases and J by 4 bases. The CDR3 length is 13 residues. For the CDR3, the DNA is TGTGCCAGCGTAATGCAGGGGGTCTATGGCTACACCTTC. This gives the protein CASVMQGVYGYTF.